This T cell receptor beta chain was identified in a study of T cell repertoires in cytomegalovirus infection. Study-level information: Indications came from public TCR beta signatures; they pointed to CMV infection and to a matching HLA type.

TCRdb re-derived calls from the reads in MiXCR, one entry per CDR3 protein. The table shows some 500,000 distinct CDR3 sequences, with roughly 34% occurring only once. The germline V gene has CDR1 SGHRS and CDR2 YFSETQ. The CDR3 is 15 amino acids. With V trimmed by 7 bases and J by 5 bases, 12 bases remained unmatched. Study observations and caveats: What dominated the ex vivo response were HLA-C-restricted CMV-specific TCR beta clonotypes. Accumulated public TCR beta family frequency recognized individuals carrying CMV together with the relevant HLA.

In the case of this clonotype: Its antigen is undetermined.

The chain joins TRBV5-1 to TRBJ2-5; TRBD1 aligns across 9 bases. The TCR sequence derives from a human donor in good health (CMV status not recorded). Some clones in this sample may be carry-over from other donors' samples. The sequences come from cultured PBMCs, collected from culture after CMV antigen stimulation. CDR3 bases: TGCGCCAGCGGAGGTCCCGGGACAGGGATTGAGACCCAGTACTTC. The encoded protein is CASGGPGTGIETQYF.